These 31 T cell receptor beta chains came from one sample sequenced in a study of T cell clonotyping in hematopoietic cell transplantation. Generated by immunoSEQ multiplex PCR, the TCRdb table keeps only in-frame clones and is missing some. The profile covers 8,500 to 9,000 clones, with almost 85% appearing a single time and around 33% taken by the ten largest. The specimen was PBMCs, collected 180 days after allogeneic stem cell transplant. Source of these receptors: a female patient between 30 and 45 years old who had an allogeneic stem cell transplant, so the T cells may come from the graft donor. Some clones in this sample may be carry-over from other donors' samples.

This rearrangement joins TRBV19 to TRBJ1-3; 7 positions agree with TRBD1. J lost 3 bases, V lost 6 bases, and 8 bases had no gene match. In germline, CDR1 is LNHDA, CDR2 SQIVND (reference sequence). The CDR3 is 15 residues long. CDR3 amino acids: CASRPTGLVGNTIYF. CDR3 in DNA: TGTGCCAGTAGGCCGACAGGGCTGGTTGGAAACACCATATATTTT. Together with reference TRBV19 and TRBJ1-3, the CDR3 gives the full variable domain: DGGITQSPKYLFRKEGQNVTLSCEQNLNHDAMYWYRQDPGQGLRLIYYSQIVNDFQKGDIAEGYSVSREKKESFPLTVTSAQKNPTAFYLCASRPTGLVGNTIYFGEGSWLTVV.

The chain has TRBV5-1 and TRBJ2-2, with TRBD2 matching 7 bases. CDR3 size: 16 residues. The germline V gene has CDR1 SGHRS and CDR2 YFSETQ. With 0 bases clipped from V and 6 bases from J, the junction kept 8 bases outside the gene matches. The DNA for the CDR3 is TGCGCCAGCAGCTTGGGGGATAGCGGGCGGTCCGGGGAGCTGTTTTTT. Translation: CASSLGDSGRSGELFF.

The chain joins TRBV9 to TRBJ2-7; 8 bases agree with TRBD2. Germline CDR1 and CDR2: SGDLS and YYNGEE. This CDR3 is built from 15 residues. V gave up 4 bases and J gave up 2 bases; unmatched junction bases: 8. The DNA for the CDR3 is TGTGCCAGCAGCCCCTCCAGCGGGGGACCCTACGAGCAGTACTTC. It specifies CASSPSSGGPYEQYF.

The chain uses TRBV2 and TRBJ1-1, with TRBD1 identical over 8 bases. Looked up from germline, CDR1 is SNHLY and CDR2 is FYNNEI. J was trimmed by 4 bases and V by 6 bases; bases with no gene match: 10. The CDR3 extends over 15 amino acids. The CDR3 nucleotides are TGTGCCAGCAGACCCGACAGGGGAGACGGCACTGAAGCTTTCTTT. Translation gives CASRPDRGDGTEAFF.

This chain joins TRBV7-6 and TRBJ1-2; D is uncertain. The germline V gene has CDR1 SGHVS and CDR2 FNYEAQ. The ends were cut back, 2 bases at V and 6 bases at J, with 19 bases in the middle. There are 16 residues in the CDR3. Here the CDR3 DNA reads TGTGCCAGCAGCTTATACGGGAATACAGACTCCCATGGCTACACCTTC. Residues: CASSLYGNTDSHGYTF. Using reference TRBV7-6 and TRBJ1-2 for the parts outside the CDR3, the full variable domain is GAGVSQSPRYKVTKRGQDVALRCDPISGHVSLYWYRQALGQGPEFLTYFNYEAQQDKSGLPNDRFSAERPEGSISTLTIQRTEQRDSAMYRCASSLYGNTDSHGYTFGSGTRLTVV.

This chain links TRBV30 with TRBJ2-7, with unresolved D. This CDR3 has 11 residues. The germline V gene has CDR1 GTSNPN and CDR2 SVGIG (reference sequence). The V end was cut by 4 bases, the J end by 3 bases, with 7 bases between. CDR3 DNA: TGTGCCTGGAATGACGGCTACGAGCAGTACTTC. As protein: CAWNDGYEQYF.

The chain joins TRBV30 to TRBJ2-2, with 10 nucleotides matching TRBD2. Germline V gene lookup returns CDR1 GTSNPN and CDR2 SVGIG (reference sequence). Trimming took 0 bases from V and 7 from J; bases not matched to a gene: 11. The CDR3 spans 17 residues. Here the CDR3 DNA reads TGTGCCTGGAGTGTACAAGAAGCGGGGGGGCCGGACGGGGAGCTGTTTTTT. Translation gives CAWSVQEAGGPDGELFF.

V usage is TRBV30 and J usage is TRBJ1-6; maybe TRBD1 (5 bases). This CDR3 is 13 amino acids long. V lost 7 bases and J lost 4, with 11 bases in between. The V gene's germline CDR1 is GTSNPN and CDR2 SVGIG (reference sequence). The CDR3 DNA reads as TGTGCCTCGGCCGGGGGGTATAATTCACCCCTCCACTTT. Protein sequence: CASAGGYNSPLHF.

The chain links TRBV29-1 to TRBJ1-2; D remains unclear. Trimming shortened V by 1 base and J by 8 bases, and 14 bases separated the two germline ends. The CDR3 is made up of 13 amino acids. Germline loops: CDR1 SQVTM, CDR2 ANQGSEA. CDR3 coding DNA: TGCAGCGTTGAAGTGTGGGGAAAGGGCGGCTACACCTTC. Amino acids: CSVEVWGKGGYTF.

The chain has TRBV18 and TRBJ1-2; 9 bases are shared with TRBD1. V dropped 3 bases and J dropped 6; count of bases not matched to a gene: 5. The CDR3 loop spans 14 amino acids. CDR1 and CDR2 from the germline V gene are KGHSH and LQKENI. This CDR3 reads CASSPSGTGHGYTF. The CDR3 DNA sequence: TGTGCCAGCTCACCTAGTGGGACAGGGCATGGCTACACCTTC.

The chain links TRBV7-3 to TRBJ2-2, with D perhaps given as TRBD1 or TRBD2 (6 bases each). The CDR3 has 17 residues. Trimming pared 4 bases from V and 1 base from J, leaving 16 bases between. Germline V gene data show CDR1 as SGHTA and CDR2 as FQGTGA. CDR3 sequence reads: CASSSLSGALNTGELFF. The CDR3 bases are TGTGCCAGCAGCTCCCTTTCGGGGGCATTGAACACCGGGGAGCTGTTTTTT.

This clone was seen once. The chain recombines TRBV7-2 with TRBJ2-2; TRBD2 matches 8 bases. V was clipped by 5 bases and J by 7 bases; unmatched bases: 3. Looked up from germline, CDR1 is SGHTA and CDR2 is FQGNSA. CDR3 length: 13 residues. CDR3 region: CASSALAGGELFF. The CDR3, as DNA: TGTGCCAGCAGCGCCCTAGCGGGCGGGGAGCTGTTTTTT.

The gene calls are TRBV7-2 and TRBJ2-5; D possibly corresponds to TRBD2 (5 bases). The CDR3 runs to 15 residues. Between the trimmed V and J ends, which lost 1 base and 1 base, there was a span of 10 bases. Germline V CDR1 and CDR2: SGHTA, FQGNSA. The CDR3 bases are TGTGCCAGCAGCTTAGATAGTCGGGGCCAAGAGACCCAGTACTTC. As protein: CASSLDSRGQETQYF.

The genes are TRBV18 and TRBJ1-2; D perhaps matches TRBD1 (5 bases). Trimming left V 1 base short and J 4 bases short, with 13 bases between. CDR3 length: 15 amino acids. Germline-derived CDR1 and CDR2 are KGHSH and LQKENI. CDR3 DNA sequence: TGTGCCAGCTCACCACAAGGAGGCCAGGGCTATGGCTACACCTTC. Encoded protein: CASSPQGGQGYGYTF.

V usage is TRBV4-3 and J usage is TRBJ1-5; D gene uncertain. Per germline, CDR1 LGHNA and CDR2 YSLEER. CDR3 length equals 15 residues. Trimming cost V 4 bases and J 7 bases, with 17 bases left between them. The CDR3 bases are TGCGCCAGCAGCCGCACCTCCGGAGGGTTGCAGCCCCAGCATTTT. Residues: CASSRTSGGLQPQHF.

This clone was seen only once. This sequence joins TRBV5-4 and TRBJ2-7, with D possibly being TRBD2 (6 bases). The CDR3 sequence is 15 residues long. V lost 3 bases and J lost 0, with 13 bases in between. Germline CDR1 and CDR2: SGHNT and YYREEE (reference sequence). The CDR3 loop is CASSSGLPDSYEQYF. The CDR3, as DNA: TGTGCCAGCAGCTCGGGACTGCCTGACTCCTACGAGCAGTACTTC.

V gene TRBV25-1 combines with J gene TRBJ1-3; D not resolved. The CDR3 is made up of 15 amino acids. V dropped 6 bases and J dropped 3 bases, with 15 bases sitting between them. The V gene's germline CDR1 is MGHDK and CDR2 SYGVNS. CDR3 nucleotide sequence: TGTGCCAGCAGCCCGAGGGTGGATAGTGGAAACACCATATATTTT. This codes for CASSPRVDSGNTIYF. The full variable domain, completed using reference TRBV25-1 and TRBJ1-3, is EADIYQTPRYLVIGTGKKITLECSQTMGHDKMYWYQQDPGMELHLIHYSYGVNSTEKGDLSSESTVSRIRTEHFPLTLESARPSHTSQYLCASSPRVDSGNTIYFGEGSWLTVV.

V is TRBV6-5 and J is TRBJ2-7; 9 bases align to TRBD1. CDR1 MNHEY and CDR2 SVGAGI come from the germline V gene. J lost 5 bases, V lost 4 bases, and 12 bases had no gene match. The CDR3 is 16 amino acids. The CDR3 DNA reads as TGTGCCAGCAGTTCCTTTACCGGGACAGGGCGGCACGAGCAGTACTTC. This gives the protein CASSSFTGTGRHEQYF.

This rearrangement joins TRBV21-1 to TRBJ1-1; the D call of TRBD1 is as the table states it, not checked on the DNA. TRBV21-1 is described as a pseudogene. The CDR3 covers 15 residues. The CDR3 here is CASSKARGLKSEAFF. CDR3 sequence (DNA): TGTGCCAGCAGCAAAGCGAGGGGGTTGAAATCTGAAGCTTTCTTT.

The J gene is TRBJ2-5, the V gene TRBV5-1, with no clear D. The CDR3 extends over 13 amino acids. Germline loops: CDR1 SGHRS, CDR2 YFSETQ. Between the trimmed V and J ends, which lost 0 bases and 5 bases, there was a span of 8 bases. Here the CDR3 reads CASSLAPKETQYF. In nucleotides, the CDR3 is TGCGCCAGCAGCTTGGCCCCCAAGGAGACCCAGTACTTC.

J is TRBJ1-2 and V is TRBV19; the D gene is possibly TRBD1 (5 bases). Germline CDR1 and CDR2: LNHDA and SQIVND (reference sequence). The CDR3 has 13 residues. The V gene lost 5 bases and the J gene lost 6 bases, with 13 bases spanning the gap. The CDR3 reads CASSPIAGNGYTF. CDR3 DNA sequence: TGTGCCAGTAGTCCCATTGCAGGGAATGGCTACACCTTC.

The rearrangement joins TRBV28 to TRBJ1-6, with a possible D match to TRBD1 (5 bases). This CDR3 is 15 amino acids long. Germline values: CDR1 MDHEN, CDR2 SYDVKM. V was cut by 7 bases and J by 10 bases, with 20 bases left in between. This chain's CDR3 is CASIYSTGWGSPLHF. In DNA form, the CDR3 reads TGTGCCAGCATCTACTCTACAGGTTGGGGATCACCCCTCCACTTT.

The rearrangement links TRBV7-9 to TRBJ2-7; 9 bases fit TRBD1. The CDR3 consists of 16 residues. J was trimmed by 6 bases and V by 4 bases; bases with no gene match: 13. Germline V gene sequence: CDR1 SEHNR, CDR2 FQNEAQ (reference sequence). CDR3 in DNA: TGTGCCAGCAGCTCCCCTTCCCGGGACAGGGATGGCGAGCAGTACTTC. Protein product: CASSSPSRDRDGEQYF.

This clone counts as medium-sized. Here the CDR3 DNA reads TGTGCCAGCAGTTTTGGGCAGGGAGGCTCCTACGAGCAGTACTTC. This gives the protein CASSFGQGGSYEQYF. This chain connects TRBV27 to TRBJ2-7; D might be TRBD2 (6 bases). The CDR3 sequence is 15 residues long. Germline CDR1 reads MNHEY; CDR2 reads SMNVEV (reference sequence). V lost 3 bases and J 0 bases, leaving 12 bases between the germline ends.

The rearrangement joins TRBV5-1 to TRBJ1-1, with D uncertain. V shed 2 bases and J shed 3 bases, with 11 bases lying between them. CDR3 length equals 14 residues. Germline loops: CDR1 SGHRS, CDR2 YFSETQ. The CDR3 is CASSFFYRDTEAFF. The CDR3 DNA is TGCGCCAGCAGCTTCTTCTACCGGGACACTGAAGCTTTCTTT.

The chain uses TRBV30 and TRBJ2-2; D gene uncertain. Trimming shortened V by 6 bases and J by 1 base, and 9 bases separated the two germline ends. Germline V gives CDR1 GTSNPN, CDR2 SVGIG (reference sequence). The CDR3 sequence is 13 residues long. CDR3 sequence reads: CACQAKNTGELFF. As DNA, the CDR3 is TGTGCCTGCCAGGCCAAGAACACCGGGGAGCTGTTTTTT.

The chain recombines TRBV4-3 with TRBJ2-7; perhaps TRBD1 as D (5 bases). The CDR3 contains 15 residues. Per germline, CDR1 LGHNA and CDR2 YSLEER. V lost 3 bases and J 5 bases, leaving 17 bases between the germline ends. CDR3 residues: CASSHSEDGAHEQYF. DNA for the CDR3: TGCGCCAGCAGCCATTCCGAGGATGGGGCCCACGAGCAGTACTTC.

This rearrangement joins TRBV30 to TRBJ1-4; D is unclear. The CDR3 sequence is 16 residues long. Trimming stripped 2 bases from V and 0 bases from J, with 13 bases between. Germline values: CDR1 GTSNPN, CDR2 SVGIG (reference sequence). The CDR3 protein is CAWSLPTAATNEKLFF. The CDR3, as DNA: TGTGCCTGGAGTCTCCCTACGGCTGCAACTAATGAAAAACTGTTTTTT.

V gene TRBV10-2 combines with J gene TRBJ1-6; D might be TRBD1 (5 bases). CDR1 and CDR2 from the germline V gene are WSHSY and SAAADI. CDR3 size: 14 residues. Written as DNA, the CDR3 is TGCTCCACGAGGGGCCCAGGGACCAATTCACCCCTCCACTTT. Its translation: CSTRGPGTNSPLHF.

In its sample, this clone was seen a few times. In the same sample, other DNA sequences code for this CDR3. The chain links TRBV4-1 to TRBJ1-2; 8 bases are a match to TRBD1. This CDR3 comprises 15 residues. With 4 bases clipped from V and 4 bases from J, the junction kept 8 bases outside the gene matches. Germline loops: CDR1 MGHRA, CDR2 YSYEKL. CDR3 sequence (DNA): TGCGCCAGCAGCCCTCTGGACAGGGAAGGCTATGGCTACACCTTC. Translating gives CASSPLDREGYGYTF.

This sequence joins TRBV10-3 and TRBJ1-2; weak D call: TRBD1 (6 bases). V shed 3 bases and J shed 5 bases, with 10 bases lying between them. The CDR3 totals 13 residues. Germline-derived CDR1 and CDR2 are ENHRY and SYGVKD. The CDR3 loop reads CAISDRGGYGYTF. CDR3 sequence (DNA): TGTGCCATCAGTGACAGGGGCGGGTATGGCTACACCTTC.